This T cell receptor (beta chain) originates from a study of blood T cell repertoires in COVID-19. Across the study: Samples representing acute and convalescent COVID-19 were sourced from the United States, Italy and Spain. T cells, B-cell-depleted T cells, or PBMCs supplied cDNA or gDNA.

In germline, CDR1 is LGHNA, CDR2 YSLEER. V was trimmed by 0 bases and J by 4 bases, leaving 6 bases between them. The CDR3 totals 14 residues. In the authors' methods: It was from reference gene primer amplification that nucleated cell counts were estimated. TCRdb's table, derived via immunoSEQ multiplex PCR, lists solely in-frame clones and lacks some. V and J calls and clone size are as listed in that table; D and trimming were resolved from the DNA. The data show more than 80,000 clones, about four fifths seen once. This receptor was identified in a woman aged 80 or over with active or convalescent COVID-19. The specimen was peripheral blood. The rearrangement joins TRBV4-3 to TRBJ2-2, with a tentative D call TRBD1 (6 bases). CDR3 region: CASSQEGGTGELFF. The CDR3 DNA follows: TGCGCCAGCAGCCAAGAAGGGGGCACCGGGGAGCTGTTTTTT.